One T cell receptor beta chain is described in this entry. The source of the sample is a study of chemoradiotherapy in HPV16-positive cancers. Produced via immunoSEQ multiplex PCR; TCRdb's table is partial and in-frame only. The sample yields 9,500 or so clones, approximately 80% seen once. V gave up 4 bases and J gave up 9 bases, with 16 bases separating them. The CDR3 is 15 residues long. The germline CDR1 and CDR2 sequences are MNHNS and SASEGT. The rearrangement uses TRBV6-1 and TRBJ1-6; the D gene is possibly TRBD1 (5 bases). The sequence derives from a human donor with HPV-associated anogenital cancer. Material: tumor tissue, obtained from a patient who underwent chemoradiotherapy. The CDR3: CASSVGQGFRSPLHF. The DNA of the CDR3 is TGTGCCAGCAGTGTCGGGCAGGGTTTTCGTTCACCCCTCCACTTT.